Shown below are 8 T cell receptor beta chains from a single sample sequenced in a study of T cells in Graves' hyperthyroidism and ophthalmopathy. The TCR beta CDR3 regions underwent amplification using RNA transcripts as the source. A set of HTBI primers served as the primers for a first-round RT-PCR of the TCR CDR3. TCRdb re-derived calls from the multiplex PCR reads in MiXCR, one entry per CDR3 protein. Of about 610,000 distinct CDR3 sequences in the sample, roughly 15% were seen once. Sequenced input: blood. These TCRs come from a middle-aged woman with Graves' ophthalmopathy.

The sample holds many counts of this clonotype. The rearrangement joins TRBV4-1 to TRBJ2-7, with 9 bases lining up with TRBD2. Germline CDR1 is MGHRA and CDR2 is YSYEKL. Losses at the gene ends were 0 bases for V and 2 bases for J; bases not matched to a gene: 14. The CDR3 covers 19 residues. CDR3 bases: TGCGCCAGCAGCCAAGATAATCGAAGTAGCGGGAGTTGTCCCTACGAGCAGTACTTC. Amino acids: CASSQDNRSSGSCPYEQYF.

The rearrangement links TRBV2 to TRBJ2-7, with D uncertain. V lost 6 bases and J lost 0, with 12 bases in between. The length of the CDR3 is 14 residues. Germline V gene sequence: CDR1 SNHLY, CDR2 FYNNEI. CDR3 loop: CASSLRALSYEQYF. The CDR3 bases are TGTGCCAGCAGCTTAAGGGCCCTCTCCTACGAGCAGTACTTC.

This clonotype has just one count. One end of the junction fails to match germline, which may point to a read error. The chain joins TRBV12-3 or TRBV12-4 to TRBJ2-5; 9 bases are a match to TRBD2. The CDR3 spans 14 residues. The CDR3 DNA sequence: TGTGCCTGCAGACCAGGGACTAGCAAAGAGACCCAGCACTTC. This translates into CACRPGTSKETQHF.

This clonotype has just a few counts. V gene TRBV28 combines with J gene TRBJ2-7; either TRBD1 or TRBD2 may fit D (6 bases each). The CDR3 runs to 15 residues. CDR1 and CDR2 (germline): MDHEN, SYDVKM. V dropped 6 bases and J dropped 4 bases, with 19 bases sitting between them. The CDR3 sequence is CASRDDRMGGYEQYF. In DNA, the CDR3 is TGTGCCAGCAGGGACGACAGGATGGGGGGATACGAGCAGTACTTC.

This clonotype has ten or more counts. The chain combines TRBV19 with TRBJ2-7, with D possibly matching TRBD1 (6 bases). Trimming took off 4 bases at V and 3 bases at J, with 19 bases between the two ends. The CDR3 runs to 16 residues. Germline V CDR1 and CDR2: LNHDA, SQIVND (reference sequence). The CDR3 coding sequence is TGTGCCAGTAGTAGACTGACAGGCCCGTCCATCTACGAGCAGTACTTC. It codes for CASSRLTGPSIYEQYF.

Remarks on this clonotype: This may be a read error: a much more frequent sequence differs by one nucleotide. This chain connects TRBV19 to TRBJ1-2; possibly TRBD1 for D (6 bases). This CDR3 spans 19 amino acids. Germline loops: CDR1 LNHDA, CDR2 SQIVND (reference sequence). V was clipped by 5 bases and J by 5 bases, with 30 bases between them. CDR3 loop: CASSLPAQGKGVDRYGYTF. CDR3 sequence (DNA): TGTGCCAGTAGTCTTCCCGCCCAGGGGAAGGGGGTGGACCGGTATGGCTACACCTTC.

This clonotype was recorded many times. The chain employs TRBV20-1 and TRBJ1-1; D unclear. This CDR3 region has 14 residues. Germline V gives CDR1 DFQATT, CDR2 SNEGSKA (reference sequence). V lost 1 base, J lost 0 bases, and 9 bases lay in between. The CDR3 loop is CSARAPTVNTEAFF. The CDR3 DNA reads as TGCAGTGCTAGAGCTCCGACGGTGAACACTGAAGCTTTCTTT.

This clonotype was detected ten times or more. The chain recombines TRBV5-1 with TRBJ2-7; a weak D match, TRBD2 (6 bases). With 1 base removed from V and 0 bases from J, the gap between germline ends came to 8 bases. Germline V lookup: CDR1 SGHRS, CDR2 YFSETQ. The CDR3 consists of 14 residues. CDR3 DNA: TGCGCCAGCAGCTTGAGGGACTTCTCCTACGAGCAGTACTTC. Translated: CASSLRDFSYEQYF.